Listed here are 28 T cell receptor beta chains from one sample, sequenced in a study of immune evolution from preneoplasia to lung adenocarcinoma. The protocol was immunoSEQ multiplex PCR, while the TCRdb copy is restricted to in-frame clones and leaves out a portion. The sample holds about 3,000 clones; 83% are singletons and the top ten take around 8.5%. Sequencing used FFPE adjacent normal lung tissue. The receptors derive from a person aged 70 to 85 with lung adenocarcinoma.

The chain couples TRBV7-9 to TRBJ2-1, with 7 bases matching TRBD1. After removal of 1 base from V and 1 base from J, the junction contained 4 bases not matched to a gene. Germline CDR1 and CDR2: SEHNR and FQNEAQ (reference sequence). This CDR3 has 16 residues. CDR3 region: CASSLGSGGSYNEQFF. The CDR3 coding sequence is TGTGCCAGCAGCTTAGGATCAGGGGGATCCTACAATGAGCAGTTCTTC.

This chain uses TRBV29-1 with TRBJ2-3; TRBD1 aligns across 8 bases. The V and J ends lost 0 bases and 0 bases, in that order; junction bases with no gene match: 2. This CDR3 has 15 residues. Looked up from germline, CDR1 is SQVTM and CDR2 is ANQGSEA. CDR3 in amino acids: CSVEDTGGSTDTQYF. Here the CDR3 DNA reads TGCAGCGTTGAAGATACAGGGGGAAGCACAGATACGCAGTATTTT.

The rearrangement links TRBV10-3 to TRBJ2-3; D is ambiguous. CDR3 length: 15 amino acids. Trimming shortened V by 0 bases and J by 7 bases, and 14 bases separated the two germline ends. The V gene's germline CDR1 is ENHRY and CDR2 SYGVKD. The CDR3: CAISESGQQFNTQYF. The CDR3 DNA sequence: TGTGCCATCAGTGAGTCAGGCCAACAGTTTAATACGCAGTATTTT.

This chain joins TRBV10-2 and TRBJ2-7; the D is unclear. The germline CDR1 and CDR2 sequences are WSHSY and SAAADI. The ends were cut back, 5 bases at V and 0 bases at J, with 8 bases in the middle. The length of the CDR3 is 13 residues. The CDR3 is CASSLQSSYEQYF. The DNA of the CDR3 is TGCGCCAGCAGTTTGCAGAGCTCCTACGAGCAGTACTTC.

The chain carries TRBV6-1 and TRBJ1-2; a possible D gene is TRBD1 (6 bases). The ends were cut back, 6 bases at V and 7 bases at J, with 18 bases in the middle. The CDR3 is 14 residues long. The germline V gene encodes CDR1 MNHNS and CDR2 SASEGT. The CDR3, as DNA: TGTGCCAGCAGGGGCAGGGGAAGATCTGCTGGCTACACCTTC. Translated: CASRGRGRSAGYTF.

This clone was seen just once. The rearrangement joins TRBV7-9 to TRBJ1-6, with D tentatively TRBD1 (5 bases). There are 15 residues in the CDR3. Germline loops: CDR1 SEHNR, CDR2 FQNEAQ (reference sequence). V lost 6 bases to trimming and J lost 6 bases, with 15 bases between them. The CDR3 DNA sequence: TGTGCCAGCAGTTTATTGGGTCAGGGTAATTCACCCCTCCACTTT. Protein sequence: CASSLLGQGNSPLHF.

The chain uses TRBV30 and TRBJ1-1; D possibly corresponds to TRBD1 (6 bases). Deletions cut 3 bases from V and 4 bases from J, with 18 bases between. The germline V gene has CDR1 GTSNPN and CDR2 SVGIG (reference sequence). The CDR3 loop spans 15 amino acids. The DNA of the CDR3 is TGTGCCTGGAGGGACATCAGGGGAAGGGGCACTGAAGCTTTCTTT. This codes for CAWRDIRGRGTEAFF.

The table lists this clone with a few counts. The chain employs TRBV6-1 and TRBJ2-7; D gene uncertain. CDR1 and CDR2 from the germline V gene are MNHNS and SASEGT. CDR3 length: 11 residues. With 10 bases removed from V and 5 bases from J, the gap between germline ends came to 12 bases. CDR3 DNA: TGTGCCACAGGCCGTATAGACGAGCAGTACTTC. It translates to CATGRIDEQYF.

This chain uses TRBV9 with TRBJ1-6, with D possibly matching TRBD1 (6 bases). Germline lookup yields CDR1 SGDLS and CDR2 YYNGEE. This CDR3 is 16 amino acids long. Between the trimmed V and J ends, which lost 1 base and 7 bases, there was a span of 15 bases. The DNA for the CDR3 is TGTGCCAGCAGCGTAACGAGTGGGGGCTGGAATTCACCCCTCCACTTT. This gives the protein CASSVTSGGWNSPLHF.

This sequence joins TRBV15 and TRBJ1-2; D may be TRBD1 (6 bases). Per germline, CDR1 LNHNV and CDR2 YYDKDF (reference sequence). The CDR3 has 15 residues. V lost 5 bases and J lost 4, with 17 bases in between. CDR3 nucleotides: TGTGCCACCAGCTCCTTAAGGGGGGATGGCTATGGCTACACCTTC. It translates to CATSSLRGDGYGYTF.

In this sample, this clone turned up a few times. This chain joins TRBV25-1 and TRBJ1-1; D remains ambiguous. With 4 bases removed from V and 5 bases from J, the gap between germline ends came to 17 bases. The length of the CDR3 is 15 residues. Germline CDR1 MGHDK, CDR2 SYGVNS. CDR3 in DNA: TGTGCCAGCAGTGGAATCGGACCCATGAGAACTGAAGCTTTCTTT. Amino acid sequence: CASSGIGPMRTEAFF.

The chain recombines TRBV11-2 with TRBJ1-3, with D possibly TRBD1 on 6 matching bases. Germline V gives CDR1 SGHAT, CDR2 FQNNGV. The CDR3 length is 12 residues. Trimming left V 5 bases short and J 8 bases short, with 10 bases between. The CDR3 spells CASSVNRDTIYF. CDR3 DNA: TGTGCCAGCAGCGTCAACAGGGACACCATATATTTT.

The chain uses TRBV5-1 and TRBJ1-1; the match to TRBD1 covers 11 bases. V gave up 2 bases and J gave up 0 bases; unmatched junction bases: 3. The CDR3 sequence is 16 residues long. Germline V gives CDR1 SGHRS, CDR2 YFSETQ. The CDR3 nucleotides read TGCGCCAGCAGCTTTGGGACAGGGGGTTTGAACACTGAAGCTTTCTTT. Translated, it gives CASSFGTGGLNTEAFF.

CDR3 in DNA: TGTGCCAGCAGGGGAGCAGGGGGCAATTACAATGAGCAGTTCTTC. It specifies CASRGAGGNYNEQFF. The chain uses TRBV7-9 and TRBJ2-1; TRBD1 agrees at 8 bases. This CDR3 contains 15 residues. CDR1 SEHNR and CDR2 FQNEAQ come from the germline V gene (reference sequence). The V segment lost 6 bases and the J segment 4 bases; nucleotides outside the gene matches: 8.

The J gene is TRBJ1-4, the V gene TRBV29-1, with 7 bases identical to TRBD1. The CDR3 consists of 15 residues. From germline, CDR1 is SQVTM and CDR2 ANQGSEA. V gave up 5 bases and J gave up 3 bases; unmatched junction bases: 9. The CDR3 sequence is CSVTAPTGSNEKLFF. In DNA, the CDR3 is TGCAGCGTTACTGCCCCGACAGGGTCTAATGAAAAACTGTTTTTT.

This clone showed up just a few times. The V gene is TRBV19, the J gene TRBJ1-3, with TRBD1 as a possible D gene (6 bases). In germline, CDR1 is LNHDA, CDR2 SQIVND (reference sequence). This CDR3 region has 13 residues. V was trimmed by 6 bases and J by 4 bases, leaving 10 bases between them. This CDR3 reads CASRTGSGNTIYF. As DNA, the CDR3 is TGTGCCAGTAGAACAGGGTCCGGAAACACCATATATTTT.

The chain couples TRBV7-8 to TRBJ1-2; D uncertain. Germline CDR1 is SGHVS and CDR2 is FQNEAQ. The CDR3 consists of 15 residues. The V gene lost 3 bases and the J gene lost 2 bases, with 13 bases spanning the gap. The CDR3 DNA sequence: TGTGCCAGCAGCTTGTATACAGCCTCCAACTATGGCTACACCTTC. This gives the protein CASSLYTASNYGYTF.

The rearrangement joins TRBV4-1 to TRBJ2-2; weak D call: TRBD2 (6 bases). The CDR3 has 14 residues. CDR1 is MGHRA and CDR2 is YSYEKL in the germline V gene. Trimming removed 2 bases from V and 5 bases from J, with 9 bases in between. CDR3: CASSQMGGTGELFF. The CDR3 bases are TGCGCCAGCAGCCAAATGGGGGGTACCGGGGAGCTGTTTTTT.

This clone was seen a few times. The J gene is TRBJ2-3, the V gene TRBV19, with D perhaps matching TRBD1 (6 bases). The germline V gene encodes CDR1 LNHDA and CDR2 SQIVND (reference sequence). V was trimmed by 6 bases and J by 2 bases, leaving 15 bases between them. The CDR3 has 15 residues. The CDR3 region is CASRPGDGYTDTQYF. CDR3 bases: TGTGCCAGTAGGCCAGGGGACGGATACACAGATACGCAGTATTTT. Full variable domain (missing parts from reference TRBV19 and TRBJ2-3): DGGITQSPKYLFRKEGQNVTLSCEQNLNHDAMYWYRQDPGQGLRLIYYSQIVNDFQKGDIAEGYSVSREKKESFPLTVTSAQKNPTAFYLCASRPGDGYTDTQYFGPGTRLTVL.

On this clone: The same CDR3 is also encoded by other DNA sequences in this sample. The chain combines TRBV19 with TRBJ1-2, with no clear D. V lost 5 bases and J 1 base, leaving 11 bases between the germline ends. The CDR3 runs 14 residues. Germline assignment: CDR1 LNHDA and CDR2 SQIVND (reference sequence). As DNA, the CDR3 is TGTGCCAGTAGTCCGTCAGGAGTTAACTATGGCTACACCTTC. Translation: CASSPSGVNYGYTF.

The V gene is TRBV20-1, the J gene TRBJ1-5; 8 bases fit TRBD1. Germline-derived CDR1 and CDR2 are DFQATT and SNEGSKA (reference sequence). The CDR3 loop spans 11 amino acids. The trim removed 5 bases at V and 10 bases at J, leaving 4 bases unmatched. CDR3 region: CSAGQGDPQHF. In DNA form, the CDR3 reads TGCAGTGCTGGACAGGGCGACCCCCAGCATTTT.

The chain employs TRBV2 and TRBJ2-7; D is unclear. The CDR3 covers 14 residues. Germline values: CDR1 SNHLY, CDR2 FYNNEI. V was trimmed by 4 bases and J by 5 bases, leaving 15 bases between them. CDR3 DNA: TGTGCCAGCAGTGTAGCAGCAGATCGGAACGAGCAGTACTTC. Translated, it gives CASSVAADRNEQYF.

CDR3 sequence: CASSQGPTNSYEQYF. The CDR3 nucleotides read TGCGCCAGCAGCCAAGGCCCGACAAACTCCTACGAGCAGTACTTC. This chain uses TRBV4-1 with TRBJ2-7, with D unclear. This CDR3 is built from 15 residues. The germline V gene has CDR1 MGHRA and CDR2 YSYEKL. V was pared by 1 base and J by 0 bases, with 10 bases between.

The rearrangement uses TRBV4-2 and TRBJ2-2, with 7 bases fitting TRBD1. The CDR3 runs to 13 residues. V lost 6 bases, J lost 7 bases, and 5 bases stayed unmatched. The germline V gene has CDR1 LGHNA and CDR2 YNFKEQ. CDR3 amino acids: CASSPQGNGELFF. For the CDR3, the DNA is TGTGCCAGCAGTCCACAGGGGAACGGGGAGCTGTTTTTT.

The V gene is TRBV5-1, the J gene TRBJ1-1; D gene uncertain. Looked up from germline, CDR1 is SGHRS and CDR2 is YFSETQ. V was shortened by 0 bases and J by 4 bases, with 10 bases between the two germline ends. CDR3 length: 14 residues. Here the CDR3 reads CASSLETSVTEAFF. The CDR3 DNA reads TGCGCCAGCAGCTTGGAGACGTCTGTCACTGAAGCTTTCTTT.

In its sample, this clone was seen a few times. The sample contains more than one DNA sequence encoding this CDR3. As DNA, the CDR3 is TGTGCCAGCAGTCTAACGGGGGGGCAGGCATCAGATACGCAGTATTTT. Amino acid sequence: CASSLTGGQASDTQYF. The chain uses TRBV6-6 and TRBJ2-3, with 8 bases that match TRBD2. V was pared by 5 bases and J by 4 bases, with 11 bases of the junction left unmatched. Germline-derived CDR1 and CDR2 are MNHNY and SVGAGI (reference sequence). The CDR3 totals 16 residues.

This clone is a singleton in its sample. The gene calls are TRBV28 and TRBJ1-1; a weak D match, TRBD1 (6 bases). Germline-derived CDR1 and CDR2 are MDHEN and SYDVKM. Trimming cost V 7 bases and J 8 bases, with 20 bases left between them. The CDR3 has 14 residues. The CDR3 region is CASIPWTEGTEAFF. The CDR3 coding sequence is TGTGCCAGCATTCCATGGACAGAGGGCACAGAAGCTTTCTTT.

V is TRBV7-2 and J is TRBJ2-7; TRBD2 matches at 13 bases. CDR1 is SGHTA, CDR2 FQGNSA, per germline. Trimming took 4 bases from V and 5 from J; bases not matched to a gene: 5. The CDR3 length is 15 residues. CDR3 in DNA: TGTGCCAGCAGCTCCAGGACTAGCGGGAGAAACGAGCAGTACTTC. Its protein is CASSSRTSGRNEQYF.